A selection of T cell receptor beta chains follows, all from one sample in a study of shared clonotypes between healthy human individuals. The method was immunoSEQ multiplex PCR; TCRdb's version includes in-frame clones alone and lacks a portion of them. The sample has about 2 million clones; roughly 94% are singletons. The sequenced sample was naive CD8+ T cells sorted from blood. Receptor source: a man between 18 and 29 years old in good health. Each CDR3 is given with its conserved first and last residue. The D gene is left open where the match is weak. Size tells how often a clone was seen (once, few, many) or the class of an expanded clone, and some rows leave it out.

V gene,J gene,D gene,clone size,CDR3 protein,CDR3 DNA
TRBV7-9,TRBJ1-4,-,-,CASSYPGHEKLFF,TGTGCCAGCAGCTACCCGGGCCATGAAAAACTGTTTTTT
TRBV6-6,TRBJ2-7,-,-,CASSYSSQPDEQYF,TGTGCCAGCAGTTACTCCTCACAGCCGGACGAGCAGTACTTC
TRBV13,TRBJ2-7,-,-,CASSLGVEFYEQYF,TGTGCCAGCAGCTTAGGAGTAGAGTTCTACGAGCAGTACTTC
TRBV15,TRBJ2-3,-,-,CATSSPLELAQYF,TGTGCCACCAGCAGCCCTCTAGAGTTGGCGCAGTATTTT
TRBV5-1,TRBJ2-7,-,-,CASSPTRQASYEQYF,TGCGCCAGCAGCCCCACCCGACAGGCCTCCTACGAGCAGTACTTC
TRBV11-2,TRBJ2-7,TRBD1,-,CASSLPLGQGDEQYF,TGTGCCAGCAGCCTTCCCTTGGGACAGGGGGACGAGCAGTACTTC
TRBV4-3,TRBJ2-7,TRBD1,-,CASSPSTGVHEQYF,TGCGCCAGCAGCCCCTCGACAGGGGTTCACGAGCAGTACTTC
TRBV6-9,TRBJ1-6,-,few,CARYRATLHF,TGTGCCAGATACAGGGCCACCCTCCACTTT
TRBV27,TRBJ2-7,-,-,CASSPSWSGAAYEQYF,TGTGCCAGCAGTCCCTCATGGTCAGGGGCTGCCTACGAGCAGTACTTC
TRBV4-1,TRBJ1-1,-,-,CASSLQITVNTEAFF,TGCGCCAGCAGCCTCCAAATCACAGTGAACACTGAAGCTTTCTTT
TRBV27,TRBJ2-7,-,-,CASREGLSYEQYF,TGTGCCAGCAGGGAGGGTCTCTCCTACGAGCAGTACTTC
TRBV6-1,TRBJ2-7,TRBD1,-,CASSETGGYLYEQYF,TGTGCCAGCAGTGAGACAGGGGGCTACCTCTACGAGCAGTACTTC
TRBV4-1,TRBJ2-2,-,-,CASSQVRGFGTGELFF,TGCGCCAGCAGCCAAGTGAGGGGGTTCGGCACCGGGGAGCTGTTTTTT